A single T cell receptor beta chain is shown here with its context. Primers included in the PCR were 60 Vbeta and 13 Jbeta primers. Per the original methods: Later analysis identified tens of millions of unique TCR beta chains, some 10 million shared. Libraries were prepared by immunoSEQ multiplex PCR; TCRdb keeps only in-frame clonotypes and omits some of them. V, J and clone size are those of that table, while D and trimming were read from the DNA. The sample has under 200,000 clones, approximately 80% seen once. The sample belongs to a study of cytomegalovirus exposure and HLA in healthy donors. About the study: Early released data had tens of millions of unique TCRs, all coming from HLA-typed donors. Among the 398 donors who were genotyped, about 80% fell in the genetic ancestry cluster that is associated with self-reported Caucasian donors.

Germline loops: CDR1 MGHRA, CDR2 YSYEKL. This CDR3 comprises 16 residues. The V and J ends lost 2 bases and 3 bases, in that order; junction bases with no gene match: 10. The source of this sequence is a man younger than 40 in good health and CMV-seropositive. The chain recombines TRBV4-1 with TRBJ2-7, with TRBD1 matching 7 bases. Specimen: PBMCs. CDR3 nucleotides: TGCGCCAGCAGCCAACCATATAAGGGACAGATCTACGAGCAGTACTTC. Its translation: CASSQPYKGQIYEQYF.